The next 15 T cell receptor beta chains were all read from a single sample in a study of shared clonotypes between healthy human individuals. The table came from immunoSEQ multiplex PCR; TCRdb's copy has only in-frame clones and leaves some out. In the table there are over a million clones, 95% to 99% of which are singletons. Sequenced input: naive CD4+ T cells sorted from blood. Regarding subset: CD45RA+ positively selected. Receptors originate from a man aged 25-45 years in good health.

This rearrangement joins TRBV7-2 to TRBJ2-1; D is possibly TRBD1 or TRBD2 (5 bases each). In germline, CDR1 is SGHTA, CDR2 FQGNSA. The length of the CDR3 is 13 residues. V gave up 3 bases and J gave up 9 bases, with 12 bases separating them. This CDR3 is CASSLVGVSEQFF. The CDR3 DNA reads TGTGCCAGCAGCTTGGTGGGGGTTAGTGAGCAGTTCTTC.

The CDR3 DNA sequence: TGCGCCAGCAGCCTGAATCCTAGCGGCCAAGAGACCCAGTACTTC. Protein sequence: CASSLNPSGQETQYF. This sequence joins TRBV5-1 and TRBJ2-5, with TRBD2 identical over 7 bases. V dropped 4 bases and J dropped 1; count of bases not matched to a gene: 7. CDR1 and CDR2 (germline): SGHRS, YFSETQ. The CDR3 loop spans 15 amino acids.

This clone has just one count. The genes are TRBV2 and TRBJ2-5, with TRBD1 matching over 8 bases. V shed 5 bases and J 5 bases; nucleotides not matched to a gene: 25. CDR1 is SNHLY and CDR2 is FYNNEI in the germline V gene. The CDR3 sequence is 20 residues long. The CDR3 bases are TGTGCCAGCAGTACCCCAGGGGGCGAAGGGGGAACCCGAGGGCGGGAGACCCAGTACTTC. It specifies CASSTPGGEGGTRGRETQYF.

This chain links TRBV7-2 with TRBJ2-1, with 12 bases matching TRBD2. Trimming took 1 base from V and 7 from J; bases not matched to a gene: 5. This CDR3 is built from 16 residues. Germline V gene lookup returns CDR1 SGHTA and CDR2 FQGNSA. The chain's CDR3 is CASSLGLAGARNEQFF. Written as DNA, the CDR3 is TGTGCCAGCAGCTTAGGACTAGCGGGAGCTAGGAATGAGCAGTTCTTC.

V and J are TRBV9 and TRBJ2-7; 8 nucleotides agree with TRBD1. CDR3 length equals 15 residues. CDR1 SGDLS and CDR2 YYNGEE come from the germline V gene. Germline trimming cut 0 bases from V and 3 bases from J; bases unmatched to any gene: 5. CDR3 sequence (DNA): TGTGCCAGCAGCGTAGGGGGCGGGACAGGCTACGAGCAGTACTTC. This translates into CASSVGGGTGYEQYF.

The chain recombines TRBV2 with TRBJ2-7; D remains unclear. CDR3 length: 11 residues. Germline V lookup: CDR1 SNHLY, CDR2 FYNNEI. Trimming cost V 8 bases and J 6 bases, with 11 bases left between them. The CDR3, as DNA: TGTGCCAGCTGGAGAGGCTTCGAGCAGTACTTC. Its translation: CASWRGFEQYF.

V is TRBV28 and J is TRBJ2-1; D possibly corresponds to TRBD1 (5 bases). V gave up 5 bases and J gave up 8 bases, with 25 bases separating them. Germline values: CDR1 MDHEN, CDR2 SYDVKM. The CDR3 loop spans 17 amino acids. CDR3 region: CASSAQGLLRSVDEQFF. The DNA of the CDR3 is TGTGCCAGCAGTGCCCAGGGTCTGCTGCGGAGTGTAGATGAGCAGTTCTTC.

This clone showed up just once. The chain's CDR3 is CASSQDGEQYF. Written as DNA, the CDR3 is TGTGCCAGCAGCCAGGATGGAGAGCAGTACTTC. The rearrangement joins TRBV7-8 to TRBJ2-7; no definite D call. V lost 5 bases to trimming and J lost 7 bases, with 9 bases between them. Germline V gives CDR1 SGHVS, CDR2 FQNEAQ. CDR3 length: 11 residues.

The V and J genes are TRBV28 and TRBJ2-7; TRBD1 is a possible D gene (5 bases). Germline V gives CDR1 MDHEN, CDR2 SYDVKM. The CDR3 loop spans 14 amino acids. The V and J ends lost 6 bases and 2 bases respectively, with 14 bases between them. CDR3 sequence: CASSFDRLAYEQYF. CDR3 DNA: TGTGCCAGCAGCTTCGACAGATTAGCCTACGAGCAGTACTTC.

The gene calls are TRBV27 and TRBJ2-2; the match to TRBD1 covers 11 bases. Germline values: CDR1 MNHEY, CDR2 SMNVEV (reference sequence). V lost 5 bases to trimming and J lost 4 bases; unmatched junction nucleotides: 3. The CDR3 runs to 15 residues. Here the CDR3 reads CASSRGTGGTGELFF. The CDR3, as DNA: TGTGCCAGCAGTAGAGGGACAGGGGGCACCGGGGAGCTGTTTTTT.

This chain uses TRBV27 with TRBJ1-1; D is undetermined. V was pared by 2 bases and J by 8 bases, with 21 bases between. CDR3 length: 16 residues. Germline CDR1 and CDR2: MNHEY and SMNVEV (reference sequence). The CDR3 here is CASSLQLPDTVDEAFF. As DNA, the CDR3 is TGTGCCAGCAGTTTACAACTGCCGGATACGGTTGACGAAGCTTTCTTT.

The chain couples TRBV4-3 to TRBJ2-7, with 8 nucleotides matching TRBD1. The CDR3 is 13 residues long. V shed 4 bases and J 4 bases; nucleotides not matched to a gene: 3. In germline, CDR1 is LGHNA, CDR2 YSLEER. The DNA for the CDR3 is TGCGCCAGCAGCCGGGACAGGTGGTACGAGCAGTACTTC. Protein product: CASSRDRWYEQYF.

This clone appeared a single time. Distinct nucleotide sequences in the sample also encode this CDR3. The chain joins TRBV27 to TRBJ2-7, with D perhaps TRBD1 or TRBD2 (5 bases each). CDR1 is MNHEY and CDR2 is SMNVEV in the germline V gene (reference sequence). Trimming stripped 4 bases from V and 4 bases from J, with 11 bases between. This CDR3 contains 13 residues. The CDR3 sequence: CASSSGPRYEQYF. CDR3 DNA: TGTGCCAGCAGTTCGGGGCCTAGGTACGAGCAGTACTTC.

V gene TRBV7-8 combines with J gene TRBJ2-3; 7 bases are a match to TRBD2. The V and J ends lost 6 bases and 0 bases, in that order; junction bases with no gene match: 9. Germline lookup yields CDR1 SGHVS and CDR2 FQNEAQ. CDR3 size: 16 residues. DNA for the CDR3: TGTGCCAGCAGTGGCCCCGGGAGGCCCAGCACAGATACGCAGTATTTT. This sequence encodes CASSGPGRPSTDTQYF.

The count of this clone is one. The genes are TRBV12-1 and TRBJ1-4; TRBD1, the table's D call, was not compared with the DNA. TRBV12-1 is a pseudogene. This CDR3 region has 18 residues. The CDR3, as DNA: TGTGCCAGCAGCTTAACGCCGGGACAGGGCCCAACTAATGAAAAACTGTTTTTT. Translated: CASSLTPGQGPTNEKLFF.